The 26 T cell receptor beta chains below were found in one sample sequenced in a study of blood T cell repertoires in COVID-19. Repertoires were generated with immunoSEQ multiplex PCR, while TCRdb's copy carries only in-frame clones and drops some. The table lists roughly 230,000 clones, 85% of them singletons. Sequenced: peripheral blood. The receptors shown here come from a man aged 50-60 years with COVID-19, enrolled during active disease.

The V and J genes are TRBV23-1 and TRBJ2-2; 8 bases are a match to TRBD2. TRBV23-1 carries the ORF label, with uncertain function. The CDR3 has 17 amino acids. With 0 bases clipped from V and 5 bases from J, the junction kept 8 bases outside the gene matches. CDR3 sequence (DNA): TGCGCCAGCAGTCAATCAGGTGAGCGGGGGCCTACCGGGGAGCTGTTTTTT. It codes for CASSQSGERGPTGELFF.

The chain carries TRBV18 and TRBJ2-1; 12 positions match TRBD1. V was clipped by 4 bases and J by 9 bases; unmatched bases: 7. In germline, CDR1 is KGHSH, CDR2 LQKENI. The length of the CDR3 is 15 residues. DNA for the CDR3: TGTGCCAGCTCACGGCCGGGACAGGGGGCGATTGAGCAGTTCTTC. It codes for CASSRPGQGAIEQFF.

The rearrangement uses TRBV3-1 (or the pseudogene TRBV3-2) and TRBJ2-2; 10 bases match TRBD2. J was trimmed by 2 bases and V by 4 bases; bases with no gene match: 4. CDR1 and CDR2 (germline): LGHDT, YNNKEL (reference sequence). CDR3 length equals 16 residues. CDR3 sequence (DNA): TGTGCCAGCAGCCCTCTAGCGGGGGACAACACCGGGGAGCTGTTTTTT. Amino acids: CASSPLAGDNTGELFF.

The CDR3 bases are TGCGCCAGCAGACCGACTAGCGGGGGAGATGAAGATACGCAGTATTTT. It is translated as CASRPTSGGDEDTQYF. V usage is TRBV10-1 and J usage is TRBJ2-3; 12 positions agree with TRBD2. The CDR3 contains 16 residues. With V trimmed by 6 bases and J by 5 bases, 9 bases remained unmatched. The germline V gene encodes CDR1 WNHNN and CDR2 SYGVQD (reference sequence).

CDR3 amino acids: CASSPGQWETQYF. The CDR3 DNA follows: TGCGCCAGCAGCCCCGGACAGTGGGAGACCCAGTACTTC. The chain recombines TRBV5-1 with TRBJ2-5; tentative D call: TRBD1 (6 bases). This CDR3 has 13 amino acids. Per the germline V gene, CDR1 is SGHRS and CDR2 is YFSETQ. Trimming shortened V by 4 bases and J by 5 bases, and 12 bases separated the two germline ends.

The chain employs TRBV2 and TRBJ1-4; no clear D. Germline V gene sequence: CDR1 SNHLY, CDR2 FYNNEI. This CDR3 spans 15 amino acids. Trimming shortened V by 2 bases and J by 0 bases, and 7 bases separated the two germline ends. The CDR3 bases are TGTGCCAGCAGTGAAAGTCTAGCAACTAATGAAAAACTGTTTTTT. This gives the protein CASSESLATNEKLFF.

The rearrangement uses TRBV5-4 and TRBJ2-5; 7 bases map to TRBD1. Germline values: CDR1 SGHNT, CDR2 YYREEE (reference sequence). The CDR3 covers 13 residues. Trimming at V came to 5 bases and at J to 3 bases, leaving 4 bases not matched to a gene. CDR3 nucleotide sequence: TGTGCCAGCAGGAATACAGGGGAAGAGACCCAGTACTTC. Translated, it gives CASRNTGEETQYF.

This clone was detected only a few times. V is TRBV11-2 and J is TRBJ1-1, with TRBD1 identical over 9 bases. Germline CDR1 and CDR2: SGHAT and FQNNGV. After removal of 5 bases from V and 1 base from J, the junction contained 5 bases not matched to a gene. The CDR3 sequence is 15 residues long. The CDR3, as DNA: TGTGCCAGCAGCGGACAGGGGAGGGGGAACACTGAAGCTTTCTTT. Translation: CASSGQGRGNTEAFF.

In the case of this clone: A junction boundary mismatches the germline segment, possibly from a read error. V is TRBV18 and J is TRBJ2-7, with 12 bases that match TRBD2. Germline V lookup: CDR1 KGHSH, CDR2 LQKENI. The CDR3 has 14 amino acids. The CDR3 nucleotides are TGTGCCAGCTCACCAGATGCTAGCGGGGGGGCTGGTAACTTC. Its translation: CASSPDASGGAGNF.

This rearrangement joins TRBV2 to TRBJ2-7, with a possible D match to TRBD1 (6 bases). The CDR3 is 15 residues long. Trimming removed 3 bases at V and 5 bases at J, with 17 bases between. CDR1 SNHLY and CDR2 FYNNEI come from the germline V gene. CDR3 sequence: CASSDPLQGYHEQYF. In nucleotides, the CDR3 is TGTGCCAGCAGTGATCCCCTACAGGGTTACCACGAGCAGTACTTC.

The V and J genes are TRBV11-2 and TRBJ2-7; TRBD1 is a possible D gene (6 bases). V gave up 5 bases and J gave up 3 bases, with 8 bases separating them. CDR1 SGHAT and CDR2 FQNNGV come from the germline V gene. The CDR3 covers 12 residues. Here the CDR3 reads CASSPTGYEQYF. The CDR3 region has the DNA TGTGCCAGCAGCCCGACAGGCTACGAGCAGTACTTC.

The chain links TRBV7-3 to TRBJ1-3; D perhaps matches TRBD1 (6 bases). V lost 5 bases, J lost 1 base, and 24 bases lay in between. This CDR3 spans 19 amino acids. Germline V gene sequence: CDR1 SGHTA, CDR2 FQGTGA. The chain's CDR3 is CASSPPPIGFRGSGNTIYF. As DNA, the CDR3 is TGTGCCAGCAGCCCTCCGCCTATAGGGTTCAGGGGTTCTGGAAACACCATATATTTT.

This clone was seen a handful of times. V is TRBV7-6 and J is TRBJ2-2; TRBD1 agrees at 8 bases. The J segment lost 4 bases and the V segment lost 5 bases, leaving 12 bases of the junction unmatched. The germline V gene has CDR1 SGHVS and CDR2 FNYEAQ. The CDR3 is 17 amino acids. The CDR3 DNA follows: TGTGCCAGCAGCCCCACTCTGGACAGGGCTAGCACCGGGGAGCTGTTTTTT. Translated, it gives CASSPTLDRASTGELFF.

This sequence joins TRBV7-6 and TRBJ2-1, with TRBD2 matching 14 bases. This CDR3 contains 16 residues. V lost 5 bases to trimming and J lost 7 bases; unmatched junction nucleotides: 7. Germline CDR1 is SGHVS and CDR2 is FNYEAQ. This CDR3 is CASSLGLAGGPNEQFF. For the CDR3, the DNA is TGTGCCAGCAGCCTAGGACTAGCGGGGGGTCCTAATGAGCAGTTCTTC.

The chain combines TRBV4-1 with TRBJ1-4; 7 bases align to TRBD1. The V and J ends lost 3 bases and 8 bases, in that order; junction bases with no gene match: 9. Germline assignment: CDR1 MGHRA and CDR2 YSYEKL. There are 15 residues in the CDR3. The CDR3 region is CASSQKQGTREKLFF. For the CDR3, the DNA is TGCGCCAGCAGCCAGAAACAGGGGACCCGGGAAAAACTGTTTTTT.

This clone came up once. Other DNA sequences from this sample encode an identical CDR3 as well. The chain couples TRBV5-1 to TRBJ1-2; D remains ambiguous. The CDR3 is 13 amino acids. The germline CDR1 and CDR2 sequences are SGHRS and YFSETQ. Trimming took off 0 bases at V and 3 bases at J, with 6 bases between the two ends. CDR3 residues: CASSLVSDYGYTF. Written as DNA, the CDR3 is TGCGCCAGCAGCTTGGTCAGCGACTATGGCTACACCTTC.

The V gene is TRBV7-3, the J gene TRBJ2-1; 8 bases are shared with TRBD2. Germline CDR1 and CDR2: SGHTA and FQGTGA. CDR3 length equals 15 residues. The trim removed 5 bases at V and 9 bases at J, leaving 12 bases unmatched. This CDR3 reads CASSPLAGGLGEQFF. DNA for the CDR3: TGTGCCAGCAGCCCCTTGGCGGGGGGACTGGGTGAGCAGTTCTTC.

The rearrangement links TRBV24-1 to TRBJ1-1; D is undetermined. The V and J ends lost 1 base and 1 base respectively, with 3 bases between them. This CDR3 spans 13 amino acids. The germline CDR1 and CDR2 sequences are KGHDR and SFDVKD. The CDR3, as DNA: TGTGCCACCAGTGATTTCTGGAACACTGAAGCTTTCTTT. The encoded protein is CATSDFWNTEAFF.

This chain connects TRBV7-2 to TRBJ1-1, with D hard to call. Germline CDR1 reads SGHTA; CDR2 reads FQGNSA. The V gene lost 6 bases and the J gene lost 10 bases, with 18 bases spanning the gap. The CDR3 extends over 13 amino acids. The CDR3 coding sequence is TGTGCCAGCAGTTCAAGGACCTACGGAGGAGCTTTCTTT. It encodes CASSSRTYGGAFF.

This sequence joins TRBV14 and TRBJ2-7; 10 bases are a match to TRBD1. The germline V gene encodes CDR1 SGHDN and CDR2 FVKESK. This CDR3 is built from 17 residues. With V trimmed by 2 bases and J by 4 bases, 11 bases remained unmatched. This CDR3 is CASSQIFLGTGDYEQYF. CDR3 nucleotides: TGTGCCAGCAGCCAAATCTTCCTCGGGACAGGGGATTACGAGCAGTACTTC.

CDR3 sequence reads: CASTVGRQGQPQHF. CDR3 sequence (DNA): TGTGCCAGCACTGTTGGACGGCAGGGCCAGCCCCAGCATTTT. The chain uses TRBV2 and TRBJ1-5; D may be TRBD1 (5 bases). CDR1 is SNHLY, CDR2 FYNNEI, per germline. V lost 7 bases and J 7 bases, leaving 17 bases between the germline ends. The CDR3 runs 14 residues.

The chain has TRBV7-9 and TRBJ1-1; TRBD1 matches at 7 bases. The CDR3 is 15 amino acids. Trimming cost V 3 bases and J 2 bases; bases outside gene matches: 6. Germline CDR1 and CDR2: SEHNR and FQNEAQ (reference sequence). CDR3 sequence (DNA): TGTGCCAGCAGCTTTTCGGGACAGTTTAACACTGAAGCTTTCTTT. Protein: CASSFSGQFNTEAFF.

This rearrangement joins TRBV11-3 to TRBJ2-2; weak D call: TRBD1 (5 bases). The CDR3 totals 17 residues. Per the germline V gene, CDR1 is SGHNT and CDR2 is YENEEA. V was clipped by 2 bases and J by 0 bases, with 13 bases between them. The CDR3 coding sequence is TGTGCCAGCAGCTTAACAGTCCCAGGGACGAACACCGGGGAGCTGTTTTTT. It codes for CASSLTVPGTNTGELFF.

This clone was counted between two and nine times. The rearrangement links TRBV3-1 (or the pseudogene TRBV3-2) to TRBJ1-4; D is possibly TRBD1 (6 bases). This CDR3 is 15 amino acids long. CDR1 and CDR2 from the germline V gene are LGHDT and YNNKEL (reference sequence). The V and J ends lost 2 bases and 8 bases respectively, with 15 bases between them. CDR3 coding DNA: TGTGCCAGCAGCCAATCTGAAACCAGGGGCGAAAAACTGTTTTTT. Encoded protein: CASSQSETRGEKLFF.

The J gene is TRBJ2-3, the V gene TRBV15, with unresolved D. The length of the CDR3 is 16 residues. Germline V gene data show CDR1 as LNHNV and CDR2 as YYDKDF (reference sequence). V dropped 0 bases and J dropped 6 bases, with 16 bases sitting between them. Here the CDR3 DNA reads TGTGCCACCAGCAGAGATTATAGCAGAGGCGCTGATACGCAGTATTTT. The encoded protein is CATSRDYSRGADTQYF.

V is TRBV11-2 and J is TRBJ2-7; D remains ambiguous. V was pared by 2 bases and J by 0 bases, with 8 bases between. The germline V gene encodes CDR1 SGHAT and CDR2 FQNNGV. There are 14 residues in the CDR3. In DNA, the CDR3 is TGTGCCAGCAGCTTAACACAGATCTCCTACGAGCAGTACTTC. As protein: CASSLTQISYEQYF.